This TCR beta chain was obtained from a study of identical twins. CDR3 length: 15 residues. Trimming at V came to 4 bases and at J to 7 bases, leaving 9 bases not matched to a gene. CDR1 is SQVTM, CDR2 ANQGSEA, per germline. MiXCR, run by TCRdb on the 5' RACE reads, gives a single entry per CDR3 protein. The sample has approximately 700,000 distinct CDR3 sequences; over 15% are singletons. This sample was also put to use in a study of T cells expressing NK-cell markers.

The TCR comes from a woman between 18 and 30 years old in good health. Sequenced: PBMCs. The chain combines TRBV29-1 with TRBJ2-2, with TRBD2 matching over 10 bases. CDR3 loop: CSVVLAGGANGELFF. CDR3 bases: TGCAGCGTTGTTTTAGCGGGAGGAGCGAACGGGGAGCTGTTTTTT.